The 5 T cell receptor beta chains below all came from one sample that was sequenced in a study of blood T cell repertoires in COVID-19. Sequenced by immunoSEQ multiplex PCR; TCRdb stores in-frame clones only, minus some. The sample yields under 300,000 clones, about 90% seen once. Sequencing was done on a sample of PBMCs or T cells enriched from blood (not recorded which). The receptors here all came from a woman in her twenties or thirties with acute COVID-19.

This rearrangement joins TRBV5-6 to TRBJ1-6; D is unclear. The length of the CDR3 is 13 residues. Trimming pared 0 bases from V and 14 bases from J, leaving 12 bases between. The germline V gene has CDR1 SGHDT and CDR2 YYEEEE. CDR3 bases: TGTGCCAGCAGCTTGGGCGGATGGCAGACCCTCCACTTT. This sequence encodes CASSLGGWQTLHF.

The chain is built from TRBV6-2 or TRBV6-3 and TRBJ1-1; D remains unclear. CDR1 MNHEY and CDR2 SVGEGT come from the germline V gene. The CDR3 runs 16 residues. The V end lost 0 bases, the J end lost 0 bases, and 11 bases lay between the germline ends. Here the CDR3 reads CASSYSRDPMNTEAFF. The DNA for the CDR3 is TGTGCCAGCAGTTACTCGAGGGATCCCATGAACACTGAAGCTTTCTTT.

This chain uses TRBV28 with TRBJ2-2, with 8 bases identical to TRBD1. CDR1 is MDHEN, CDR2 SYDVKM, per germline. Trimming took 7 bases from V and 5 from J; bases not matched to a gene: 18. The CDR3 sequence is 18 residues long. The CDR3 region has the DNA TGTGCCAGCAAGAGGCCCCCGAGGACAGGGCAGGAAACCGGGGAGCTGTTTTTT. It is translated as CASKRPPRTGQETGELFF.

The CDR3 bases are TGCGCCAGCAGCCAAACTATCGGCGGGAGGCAGGCCCATGCAACTAATGAAAAACTGTTTTTT. Protein: CASSQTIGGRQAHATNEKLFF. The chain couples TRBV4-1 to TRBJ1-4; D gene ambiguous. V was shortened by 2 bases and J by 0 bases, with 25 bases between the two germline ends. CDR1 is MGHRA and CDR2 is YSYEKL in the germline V gene. The CDR3 is made up of 21 amino acids.

This clone was observed a few times. The CDR3 sequence: CASSEGRKNSPLHF. Written as DNA, the CDR3 is TGCGCCAGCAGTGAGGGCAGGAAGAATTCACCCCTCCACTTT. The rearrangement uses TRBV10-1 and TRBJ1-6; D is unclear. This CDR3 spans 14 amino acids. Trimming pared 2 bases from V and 7 bases from J, leaving 9 bases between. Germline assignment: CDR1 WNHNN and CDR2 SYGVQD (reference sequence).